The clone carrying this T cell receptor (beta chain) has just a few counts. As yet, its antigen is unknown. The data were obtained in a study of response to subunit inactivated influenza vaccine. Study-wide results and limits: Authors suggested few new T cells are recruited by each seasonal influenza vaccination.

TCRdb independently ran MiXCR on the RT-PCR reads; one entry per CDR3 protein. The sample comprises about 310,000 distinct CDR3 sequences, 22% of which are singletons, and over 9% rests with the top ten. The germline V gene encodes CDR1 SQVTM and CDR2 ANQGSEA. V was trimmed by 6 bases and J by 5 bases, leaving 11 bases between them. The CDR3 contains 13 residues. The TCR comes from a man aged 50 to 69 who received an inactivated influenza vaccine. This chain connects TRBV29-1 to TRBJ1-6; TRBD1 might be the D (5 bases). Sequencing used PBMCs from blood, obtained about 20 months after vaccination. CDR3 bases: TGCAGCGTAAGGACAACTAATAATTCACCCCTCCACTTT. This gives the protein CSVRTTNNSPLHF.